The 17 T cell receptor beta chains given below trace back to one sample, sequenced in a study of blood T cell repertoires in COVID-19. Data came from immunoSEQ multiplex PCR; TCRdb stores just in-frame clones and leaves some out. The data show approximately 380,000 clones, roughly 85% seen once. Sequenced: peripheral blood. The receptors originated from a woman between 18 and 29 years old with acute or convalescent COVID-19.

The chain recombines TRBV6-5 with TRBJ2-7; D is possibly TRBD1 (6 bases). The germline V and J ends were trimmed by 6 bases and 6 bases, with 12 bases remaining between them. The CDR3 is made up of 12 amino acids. The germline V gene has CDR1 MNHEY and CDR2 SVGAGI. CDR3 loop: CASRDSAVEQYF. The CDR3 nucleotides are TGTGCCAGCAGGGACAGCGCGGTCGAGCAGTACTTC.

DNA of the CDR3: TGTGCCAGCAGCTTAGTAGCGGGAGGGCCCAACGAGCAGTACTTC. This gives the protein CASSLVAGGPNEQYF. The chain employs TRBV7-9 and TRBJ2-7; the match to TRBD2 covers 11 bases. With V trimmed by 1 base and J by 5 bases, 4 bases remained unmatched. Looked up from germline, CDR1 is SEHNR and CDR2 is FQNEAQ (reference sequence). The length of the CDR3 is 15 residues.

The chain carries TRBV2 and TRBJ1-5, with 9 bases identical to TRBD1. V was clipped by 7 bases and J by 6 bases; unmatched bases: 10. The CDR3 is made up of 15 amino acids. From germline, CDR1 is SNHLY and CDR2 FYNNEI. The CDR3 DNA is TGTGCCAGCACCAAACAGGGGGCGCAGGGTCAGCCCCAGCATTTT. Protein: CASTKQGAQGQPQHF.

The chain recombines TRBV12-3 or TRBV12-4 with TRBJ1-2, with TRBD1 identical over 7 bases. The CDR3 extends over 12 amino acids. Germline trimming cut 6 bases from V and 8 bases from J; bases unmatched to any gene: 6. Here the CDR3 reads CASSQGVNGYTF. For the CDR3, the DNA is TGTGCCAGCAGCCAGGGGGTGAACGGCTACACCTTC.

V is TRBV3-1 (or the pseudogene TRBV3-2) and J is TRBJ2-5; D may be TRBD2 (7 bases). The CDR3 is 16 residues long. The germline V gene has CDR1 LGHDT and CDR2 YNNKEL (reference sequence). V was cut by 1 base and J by 7 bases, with 19 bases left in between. CDR3 bases: TGTGCCAGCAGCCAAGTGGCGGCGGGGGCCCCGCGGACCCAGTACTTC. It codes for CASSQVAAGAPRTQYF.

The chain combines TRBV5-1 with TRBJ1-1; 10 nucleotides align to TRBD1. The germline V gene encodes CDR1 SGHRS and CDR2 YFSETQ. This CDR3 spans 15 amino acids. After removal of 4 bases from V and 5 bases from J, the junction contained 8 bases not matched to a gene. The CDR3 nucleotides read TGCGCCAGCAGCAACCGGGACAGGGGCGGTACTGAAGCTTTCTTT. Translation gives CASSNRDRGGTEAFF.

The rearrangement uses TRBV29-1 and TRBJ2-1, with TRBD1 matching over 9 bases. Unmatched junction bases numbered 17, after V lost 6 bases and J lost 8 bases. This CDR3 is built from 16 residues. Germline V gene data show CDR1 as SQVTM and CDR2 as ANQGSEA. The CDR3 DNA follows: TGCAGCGTCCGACCTTGGAGGGACAGGGACCAGGATGAGCAGTTCTTC. Amino acid sequence: CSVRPWRDRDQDEQFF.

Comments on this clone: Compared with germline, one end of the junction differs, possibly owing to a read error. This rearrangement joins TRBV6-4 to TRBJ1-1; 12 nucleotides line up with TRBD1. The CDR3 has 12 residues. From germline, CDR1 is MRHNA and CDR2 SNTAGT. Here the CDR3 DNA reads TGTGCCAGCAGTGAATTGGGGACAGGGGGCGTTTTT. Amino acids: CASSELGTGGVF.

The chain's CDR3 is CASSAGGREAFF. The CDR3 DNA follows: TGTGCCAGCAGTGCTGGGGGGAGAGAAGCTTTCTTT. The V gene is TRBV2, the J gene TRBJ1-1; TRBD1 might be the D (5 bases). This CDR3 is 12 amino acids long. Trimming removed 4 bases from V and 8 bases from J, with 11 bases in between. Germline V gene lookup returns CDR1 SNHLY and CDR2 FYNNEI.

V is TRBV11-2 and J is TRBJ2-7; 7 nucleotides line up with TRBD1. Trimming removed 5 bases from V and 2 bases from J; junction bases left unmatched: 6. The CDR3 is made up of 14 amino acids. Germline V gene lookup returns CDR1 SGHAT and CDR2 FQNNGV. CDR3: CASSPGQQTYEQYF. CDR3 coding DNA: TGTGCCAGCAGCCCGGGACAGCAAACCTACGAGCAGTACTTC.

The chain is built from TRBV7-9 and TRBJ2-4; perhaps TRBD2 as D (6 bases). The CDR3 extends over 17 amino acids. The germline V and J ends were trimmed by 6 bases and 2 bases, with 20 bases remaining between them. Germline loops: CDR1 SEHNR, CDR2 FQNEAQ (reference sequence). This chain's CDR3 is CASSSPPGGSPKNIQYF. The CDR3 DNA sequence: TGTGCCAGCAGTTCACCCCCCGGGGGATCCCCCAAAAACATTCAGTACTTC.

The chain uses TRBV5-1 and TRBJ2-7; TRBD1 might be the D (5 bases). The CDR3 length is 13 residues. The V gene lost 2 bases and the J gene lost 7 bases, with 13 bases spanning the gap. The germline V gene encodes CDR1 SGHRS and CDR2 YFSETQ. The CDR3 region has the DNA TGCGCCAGCAGCTTAGGGGTGGAACAGGAGCAGTACTTC. Residues: CASSLGVEQEQYF.

On this clone: Distinct nucleotide sequences in the sample also encode this CDR3. J is TRBJ1-1 and V is TRBV18; weak D call: TRBD1 (5 bases). This CDR3 has 14 residues. Germline V gives CDR1 KGHSH, CDR2 LQKENI. Trimming pared 6 bases from V and 1 base from J, leaving 12 bases between. The CDR3 DNA is TGTGCCAGCTCCCTCGGGGGGGGGAACACTGAAGCTTTCTTT. Residues: CASSLGGGNTEAFF.

A few counts support this clone. This chain joins TRBV5-4 and TRBJ1-2; 9 bases line up with TRBD1. The CDR3 is 14 residues long. With V trimmed by 3 bases and J by 3 bases, 3 bases remained unmatched. Germline loops: CDR1 SGHNT, CDR2 YYREEE (reference sequence). CDR3 nucleotides: TGTGCCAGCAGCTACGGACAGGGGTACTATGGCTACACCTTC. It encodes CASSYGQGYYGYTF.

This clone showed up just once. The chain employs TRBV19 and TRBJ1-2, with no clear D. Germline assignment: CDR1 LNHDA and CDR2 SQIVND (reference sequence). CDR3 size: 13 residues. V lost 7 bases, J lost 2 bases, and 11 bases lay in between. The CDR3 protein is CASIRSGNYGYTF. CDR3 DNA: TGTGCCAGTATTCGGAGCGGGAACTATGGCTACACCTTC.

The CDR3 sequence: CASSLGQGNNQPQHF. CDR3 nucleotide sequence: TGTGCCAGCAGCTTAGGACAGGGGAACAATCAGCCCCAGCATTTT. The chain recombines TRBV11-2 with TRBJ1-5; TRBD1 aligns across 8 bases. The CDR3 spans 15 residues. J was trimmed by 3 bases and V by 1 base; bases with no gene match: 2. Germline CDR1 reads SGHAT; CDR2 reads FQNNGV.

The chain uses TRBV9 and TRBJ2-1, with 9 bases lining up with TRBD2. The CDR3 totals 16 residues. V dropped 4 bases and J dropped 6; count of bases not matched to a gene: 11. Per the germline V gene, CDR1 is SGDLS and CDR2 is YYNGEE. The CDR3 region is CASSPSLAGNLNEQFF. CDR3 DNA: TGTGCCAGCAGCCCCAGCCTAGCGGGGAACCTCAATGAGCAGTTCTTC.